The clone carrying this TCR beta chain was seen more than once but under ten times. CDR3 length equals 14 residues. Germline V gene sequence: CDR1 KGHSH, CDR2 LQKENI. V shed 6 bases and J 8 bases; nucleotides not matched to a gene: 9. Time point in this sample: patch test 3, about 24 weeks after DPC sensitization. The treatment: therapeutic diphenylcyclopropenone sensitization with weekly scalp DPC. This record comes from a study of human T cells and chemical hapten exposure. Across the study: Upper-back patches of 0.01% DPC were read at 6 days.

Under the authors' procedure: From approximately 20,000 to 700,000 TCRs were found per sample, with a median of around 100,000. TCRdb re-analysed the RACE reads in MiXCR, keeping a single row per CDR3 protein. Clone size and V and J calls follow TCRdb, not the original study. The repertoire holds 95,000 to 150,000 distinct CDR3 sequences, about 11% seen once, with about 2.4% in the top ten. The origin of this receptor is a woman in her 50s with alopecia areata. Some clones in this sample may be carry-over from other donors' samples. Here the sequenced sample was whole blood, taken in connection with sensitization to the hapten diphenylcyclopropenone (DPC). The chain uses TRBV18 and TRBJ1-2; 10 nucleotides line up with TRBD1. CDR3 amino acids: CASSPGTGAGGYTF. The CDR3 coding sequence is TGTGCCAGCTCCCCCGGGACAGGGGCTGGAGGCTACACCTTC.